The entry below describes one T cell receptor beta chain. Its antigen is still unknown. This sample was taken from a study of identical twins. Study-wide results and limits: Conclusions relied on cross-sectional statistical analysis, not following the same donors.

TCRdb re-called the 5' RACE reads with MiXCR, one entry per CDR3 protein. The table lists about 660,000 distinct CDR3 sequences, over 8.5% of them singletons. CDR3 length: 14 residues. CDR1 SGHAT and CDR2 FQNNGV come from the germline V gene. The ends were cut back, 2 bases at V and 2 bases at J, with 10 bases in the middle. The same sample was also studied in work on yellow fever vaccine responses in identical twins.

The receptor's source is a woman under 30 in good health. The sample taken for sequencing was PBMCs. This chain uses TRBV11-2 with TRBJ2-7; D is uncertain. In DNA, the CDR3 is TGTGCCAGCAGCTTATTTGGCAAGCCCTACGAGCAGTACTTC. This codes for CASSLFGKPYEQYF.